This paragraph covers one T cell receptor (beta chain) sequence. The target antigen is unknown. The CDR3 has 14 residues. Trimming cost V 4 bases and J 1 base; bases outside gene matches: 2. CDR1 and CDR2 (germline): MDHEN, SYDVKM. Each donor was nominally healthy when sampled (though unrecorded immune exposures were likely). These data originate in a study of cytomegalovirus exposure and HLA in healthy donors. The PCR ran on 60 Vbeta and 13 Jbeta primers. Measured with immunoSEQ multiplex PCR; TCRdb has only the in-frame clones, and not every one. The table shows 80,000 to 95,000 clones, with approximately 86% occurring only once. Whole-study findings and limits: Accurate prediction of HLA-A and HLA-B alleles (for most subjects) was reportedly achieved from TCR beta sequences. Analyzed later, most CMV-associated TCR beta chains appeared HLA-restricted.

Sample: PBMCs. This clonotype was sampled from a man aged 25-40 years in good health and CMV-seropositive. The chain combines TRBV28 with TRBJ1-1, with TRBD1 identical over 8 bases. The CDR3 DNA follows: TGTGCCAGCAGTTCCGGACAGGGGAACACTGAAGCTTTCTTT. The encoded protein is CASSSGQGNTEAFF.